Many counts were recorded for the clone carrying this T cell receptor beta chain. Its antigen is as yet unknown. The data are from a study of T cells in Graves' hyperthyroidism and ophthalmopathy. The CDR3 totals 13 residues. CDR1 is MNHEY, CDR2 SMNVEV, per germline (reference sequence). The germline V and J ends were trimmed by 4 bases and 3 bases, with 10 bases remaining between them. Amplification yielded TCR beta CDR3 regions, with RNA transcripts as the source. RT-PCR in the first round (using the HTBI primer set) targeted the TCR CDR3. TCRdb used MiXCR to reprocess the multiplex PCR reads, holding one entry per CDR3 protein. The table lists fewer than 550,000 distinct CDR3 sequences, 15% to 18% of them singletons. Findings and caveats of the study: Blood also carried most thyroid clonotypes expanded above 0.001.

Graves' hyperthyroidism without ophthalmopathy progression within 18 months was termed stable. The source of this sequence is a woman aged 18-29 years with Graves' hyperthyroidism. This rearrangement joins TRBV27 to TRBJ2-7, with D perhaps being TRBD1 or TRBD2 (5 bases each). Material for sequencing was blood. This chain's CDR3 is CASSSGAYYEQYF. CDR3 nucleotide sequence: TGTGCCAGCAGTTCCGGGGCCTACTACGAGCAGTACTTC.